A selection of T cell receptor beta chains follows, all from one sample in a study of shared clonotypes between healthy human individuals. Assay used: immunoSEQ multiplex PCR; TCRdb lists only in-frame clones, some missing. The sample includes 2 million to 2.5 million clones, 93% of them seen just once. The sample was naive CD4+ T cells from PBMCs. The receptors here all came from a man between 18 and 35 years old in good health. Some clones in this sample may be carry-over from other donors' samples. Both conserved end residues are part of each CDR3. Each record gives: J gene, V gene, D gene, clone size, CDR3 protein, CDR3 DNA. A D gene is named only where the DNA matches it firmly. Clone size is not always given. Where it is, it says once, few, many or a class for expanded clones.

j_gene: TRBJ2-2; v_gene: TRBV18; d_gene: TRBD1; abundance: .; CDR3aa: CASRDRGVAGELFF; CDR3nt: TGTGCCAGCCGGGACAGGGGAGTCGCCGGGGAGCTGTTTTTT
j_gene: TRBJ2-3; v_gene: TRBV2; d_gene: .; abundance: .; CDR3aa: CASSVGSRVFYTQYF; CDR3nt: TGTGCCAGCAGTGTGGGCAGCCGGGTTTTCTATACGCAGTATTTT
j_gene: TRBJ2-5; v_gene: TRBV25-1; d_gene: .; abundance: .; CDR3aa: CASSEPGPGQETQYF; CDR3nt: TGTGCCAGCAGCGAACCGGGGCCTGGGCAAGAGACCCAGTACTTC
j_gene: TRBJ2-3; v_gene: TRBV7-2; d_gene: TRBD2; abundance: .; CDR3aa: CASSNGLVLDTQYF; CDR3nt: TGTGCCAGCAGCAACGGACTAGTATTAGATACGCAGTATTTT
j_gene: TRBJ1-4; v_gene: TRBV5-6; d_gene: .; abundance: .; CDR3aa: CASSLGLSEKLFF; CDR3nt: TGTGCCAGCAGCTTAGGCCTAAGCGAAAAACTGTTTTTT
j_gene: TRBJ1-5; v_gene: TRBV6-5; d_gene: .; abundance: .; CDR3aa: CASRGPGNQPQHF; CDR3nt: TGTGCCAGCAGGGGCCCCGGGAATCAGCCCCAGCATTTT
j_gene: TRBJ2-1; v_gene: TRBV7-2; d_gene: .; abundance: .; CDR3aa: CASSRLPPGEQFF; CDR3nt: TGTGCCAGCAGTCGTCTCCCCCCGGGTGAGCAGTTCTTC
j_gene: TRBJ2-5; v_gene: TRBV5-1; d_gene: .; abundance: .; CDR3aa: CASSSVTGKWETQYF; CDR3nt: TGCGCCAGCAGCTCCGTCACCGGGAAATGGGAGACCCAGTACTTC
j_gene: TRBJ1-2; v_gene: TRBV28; d_gene: .; abundance: .; CDR3aa: CASISWWDGEANYGYTF; CDR3nt: TGTGCCAGCATCTCCTGGTGGGACGGCGAAGCTAACTATGGCTACACCTTC
j_gene: TRBJ2-3; v_gene: TRBV7-9; d_gene: .; abundance: once; CDR3aa: CASSLVQSAPVTDTQYF; CDR3nt: TGTGCCAGCAGCTTAGTACAGTCCGCACCGGTCACAGATACGCAGTATTTT
j_gene: TRBJ2-1; v_gene: TRBV7-3; d_gene: .; abundance: once; CDR3aa: CASSLTSINEQFF; CDR3nt: TGTGCCAGCAGCCTGACTAGTATAAATGAGCAGTTCTTC
j_gene: TRBJ1-2; v_gene: TRBV6-4; d_gene: TRBD1; abundance: .; CDR3aa: CASSDSIDRGRTYTF; CDR3nt: TGTGCCAGCAGTGATTCAATTGACAGGGGGAGGACCTACACCTTC
j_gene: TRBJ1-5; v_gene: TRBV6-5; d_gene: .; abundance: .; CDR3aa: CASSYGRNQPQHF; CDR3nt: TGTGCCAGCAGTTATGGTCGGAATCAGCCCCAGCATTTT
j_gene: TRBJ1-3; v_gene: TRBV5-1; d_gene: TRBD1; abundance: .; CDR3aa: CASSLAGTGEGNTIYF; CDR3nt: TGCGCCAGCAGCTTGGCCGGGACAGGGGAAGGAAACACCATATATTTT
j_gene: TRBJ2-7; v_gene: TRBV5-1; d_gene: TRBD2; abundance: .; CDR3aa: CASSGLAGYEQYF; CDR3nt: TGCGCCAGCAGCGGCCTAGCGGGTTACGAGCAGTACTTC
j_gene: TRBJ1-5; v_gene: TRBV30; d_gene: .; abundance: .; CDR3aa: CAWSVMRGSNQPQHF; CDR3nt: TGTGCCTGGAGTGTTATGAGGGGAAGCAATCAGCCCCAGCATTTT
j_gene: TRBJ2-3; v_gene: TRBV5-1; d_gene: TRBD2; abundance: .; CDR3aa: CASSLAAGVTDTQYF; CDR3nt: TGCGCCAGCAGCTTGGCCGCGGGAGTCACAGATACGCAGTATTTT